This T cell receptor (beta chain) emerged from a study of vaccination and CD4 T cells after COVID-19. Study-level results: With convalescent patients, a median around 85% of reactive clones emerged solely after vaccination.

Time point denoted: late sampling 161 to 241 days after vaccination in a few convalescent patients. Stated treatment: roughly ten-day PBMC culture with coronavirus spike peptide pools or control peptides (ViraFEST assay). With around 9.2 ug/ml peptide pools and around 9 IU/ml IL-2, PBMCs were cultured at approximately 2 million per well. Sequencing of the DNA from cultured CD4+ T cells was carried out with the Oncomine TCR Beta short-read assay. TCRdb used MiXCR to reprocess the PCR reads, holding one entry per CDR3 protein. The table includes 15,000 to 20,000 distinct CDR3 sequences, roughly 57% detected once. Germline V lookup: CDR1 MNHEY, CDR2 SMNVEV (reference sequence). CDR3 length equals 14 residues. Trimming cost V 6 bases and J 3 bases, with 15 bases left between them. This clonotype was observed once. The antigen remains undetermined.

V and J are TRBV27 and TRBJ2-7, with D tentatively TRBD1 or TRBD2 (5 bases each). Sequencing used CD4+ T cells from blood, cultured in vitro, obtained about 7 months after SARS-CoV-2 vaccination. The TCR sequence derives from a human donor who had recovered from COVID-19. The CDR3 loop reads CASRGTKSNYEQYF. The CDR3 coding sequence is TGTGCCAGCAGGGGGACCAAAAGTAACTACGAGCAGTACTTC.